This TCR beta chain was retrieved from a study of T cell clusters in autoimmune cytopenias. Each sample's input was 200 to 250 ng genomic DNA, roughly 40,000 genome equivalents. One tube held mixed TRB-A and TRB-B primer pools for touch-down PCR. TCRdb re-called the multiplex PCR reads; one entry per CDR3 protein, DNA not given. Its table lists about 5,000 distinct CDR3 sequences. There are 13 residues in the CDR3. The germline gives CDR1 LNHDA, CDR2 SQIVND (reference sequence). The data were also submitted as part of a second study, on T cell repertoires in aging, cancer and after chemotherapy.

The specimen was peripheral blood. The clonotype originates from a human donor with chronic lymphocytic leukemia. The donor label of this sample is uncertain. The V gene is TRBV19, the J gene TRBJ1-6; the TRBD1 assignment by TCRdb is unverifiable without DNA. The CDR3 reads CASSFQGFSPLHF.